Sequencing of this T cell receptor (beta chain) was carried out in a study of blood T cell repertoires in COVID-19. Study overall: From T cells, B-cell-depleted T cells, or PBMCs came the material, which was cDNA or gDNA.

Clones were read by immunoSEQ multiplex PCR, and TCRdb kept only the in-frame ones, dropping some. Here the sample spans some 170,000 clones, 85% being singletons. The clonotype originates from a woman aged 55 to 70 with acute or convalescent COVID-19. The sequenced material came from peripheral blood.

CDR3 coding DNA: TGTGCCATCACCGGGGTGGCAGGCACTGAAGCTTTCTTT. Encoded protein: CAITGVAGTEAFF. The rearrangement uses TRBV10-3 and TRBJ1-1; no reliable D call. This CDR3 is 13 amino acids long. Trimming pared 7 bases from V and 4 bases from J, leaving 13 bases between. Germline assignment: CDR1 ENHRY and CDR2 SYGVKD.